The source of this T cell receptor beta chain is a study of blood T cells in healthy people across ages. This clonotype has more than one count but fewer than ten. For the second PCR, which ran for about 7 to 11 cycles, a sample-barcoded 5' primer and a J-beta primer mix were used. TCRdb used MiXCR to reprocess the 5' RACE reads, holding one entry per CDR3 protein. The sample lists 600,000 to 850,000 distinct CDR3 sequences; 40% to 45% were seen once. V lost 4 bases to trimming and J lost 0 bases; unmatched junction nucleotides: 16. The V gene's germline CDR1 is MNHEY and CDR2 SMNVEV (reference sequence). The CDR3 covers 21 residues.

The sample consisted of blood. This chain joins TRBV27 and TRBJ2-1, with TRBD1 matching 12 bases. This receptor was identified in an older woman in good health. This CDR3 is CASSSPSGQGAKTSSYNEQFF. In DNA, the CDR3 is TGTGCCAGCAGTTCCCCATCGGGACAGGGGGCGAAGACGAGCTCCTACAATGAGCAGTTCTTC.